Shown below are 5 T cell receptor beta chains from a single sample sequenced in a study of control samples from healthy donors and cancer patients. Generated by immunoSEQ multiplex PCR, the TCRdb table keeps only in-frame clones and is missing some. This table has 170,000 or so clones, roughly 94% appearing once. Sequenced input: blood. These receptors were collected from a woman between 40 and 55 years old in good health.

The CDR3 nucleotides are TGTGCCAGAAGCTTGATAGCCGGCAATCAGCCCCAGCATTTT. Its protein is CARSLIAGNQPQHF. The chain combines TRBV5-3 with TRBJ1-5; D remains ambiguous. TRBV5-3 is sorted into the ORF group, with uncertain function. CDR3 length equals 14 residues. V lost 1 base and J lost 2, with 7 bases in between.

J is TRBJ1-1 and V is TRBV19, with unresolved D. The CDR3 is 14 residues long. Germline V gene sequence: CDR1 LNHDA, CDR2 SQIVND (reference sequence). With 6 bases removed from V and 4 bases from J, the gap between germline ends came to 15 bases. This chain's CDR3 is CASREDRWGTEAFF. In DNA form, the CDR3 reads TGTGCCAGTAGGGAGGACCGGTGGGGCACTGAAGCTTTCTTT. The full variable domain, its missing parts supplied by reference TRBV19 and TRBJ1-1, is DGGITQSPKYLFRKEGQNVTLSCEQNLNHDAMYWYRQDPGQGLRLIYYSQIVNDFQKGDIAEGYSVSREKKESFPLTVTSAQKNPTAFYLCASREDRWGTEAFFGQGTRLTVV.

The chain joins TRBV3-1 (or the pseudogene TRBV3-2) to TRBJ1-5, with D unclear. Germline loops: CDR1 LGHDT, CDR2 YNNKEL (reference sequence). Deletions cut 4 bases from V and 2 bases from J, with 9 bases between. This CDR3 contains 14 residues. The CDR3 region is CASSRDRRNQPQHF. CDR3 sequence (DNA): TGTGCCAGCAGCCGCGACCGTCGCAATCAGCCCCAGCATTTT.

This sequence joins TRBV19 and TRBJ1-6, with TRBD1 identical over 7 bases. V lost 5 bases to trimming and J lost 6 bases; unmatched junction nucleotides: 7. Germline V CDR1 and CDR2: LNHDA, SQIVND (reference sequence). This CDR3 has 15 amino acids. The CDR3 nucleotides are TGTGCCAGTAGTTCGTACCAGGGGGTTAATTCACCCCTCCACTTT. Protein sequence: CASSSYQGVNSPLHF.

CDR3 amino acids: CASGQADTEAFF. In nucleotides, the CDR3 is TGTGCCAGTGGACAGGCGGACACTGAAGCTTTCTTT. This chain connects TRBV2 to TRBJ1-1; TRBD1 matches 7 bases. V lost 9 bases, J lost 3 bases, and 4 bases stayed unmatched. Looked up from germline, CDR1 is SNHLY and CDR2 is FYNNEI. This CDR3 region has 12 residues.